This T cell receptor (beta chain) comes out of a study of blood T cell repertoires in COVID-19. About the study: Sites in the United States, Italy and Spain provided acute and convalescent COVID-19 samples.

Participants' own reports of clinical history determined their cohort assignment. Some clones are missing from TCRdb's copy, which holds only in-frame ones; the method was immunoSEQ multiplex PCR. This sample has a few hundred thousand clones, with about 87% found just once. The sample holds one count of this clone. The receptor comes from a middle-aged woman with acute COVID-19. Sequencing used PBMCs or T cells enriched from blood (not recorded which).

CDR3 nucleotide sequence: TGTGCCAGCAGCTTGTTACCTATGCAGGGAGGAATGGGAACTGAAGCTTTCTTT. Translating it yields CASSLLPMQGGMGTEAFF. The chain couples TRBV7-2 to TRBJ1-1; possible D gene TRBD1, 5 bases. The CDR3 extends over 18 amino acids. Trimming took off 3 bases at V and 5 bases at J, with 25 bases between the two ends. In germline, CDR1 is SGHTA, CDR2 FQGNSA.